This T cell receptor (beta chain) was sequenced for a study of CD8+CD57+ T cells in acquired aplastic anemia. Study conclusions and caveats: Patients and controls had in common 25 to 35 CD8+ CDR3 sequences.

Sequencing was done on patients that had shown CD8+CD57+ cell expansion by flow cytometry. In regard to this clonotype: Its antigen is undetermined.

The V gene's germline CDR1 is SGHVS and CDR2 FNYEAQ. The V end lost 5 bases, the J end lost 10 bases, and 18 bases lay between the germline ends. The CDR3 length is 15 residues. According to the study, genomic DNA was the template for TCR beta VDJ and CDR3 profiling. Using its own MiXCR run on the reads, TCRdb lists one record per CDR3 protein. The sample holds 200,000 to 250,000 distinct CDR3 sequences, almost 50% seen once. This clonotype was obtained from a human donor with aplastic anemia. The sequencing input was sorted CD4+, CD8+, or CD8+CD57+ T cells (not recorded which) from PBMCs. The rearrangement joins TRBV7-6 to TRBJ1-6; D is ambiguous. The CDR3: CASSRTPLRGSPLHF. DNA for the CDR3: TGTGCCAGCAGCAGGACCCCCCTCCGGGGATCACCCCTCCACTTT.